The 6 T cell receptor beta chains below were found in one sample sequenced in a study of T cell repertoires in cytomegalovirus infection. TCRdb re-called the reads with MiXCR, one entry per CDR3 protein. The table includes about 98,000 distinct CDR3 sequences, approximately 15% detected once. Sample: PBMCs. The receptor source for this set is a human donor in good health (CMV status not recorded). Some clones in this sample may be carry-over from other donors' samples.

At least ten counts were recorded for this clonotype. The chain employs TRBV7-2 and TRBJ2-7, with 7 bases lining up with TRBD2. Trimming cost V 3 bases and J 2 bases; bases outside gene matches: 4. CDR1 is SGHTA, CDR2 FQGNSA, per germline. This CDR3 comprises 14 residues. The CDR3 is CASSLGLSPYEQYF. CDR3 sequence (DNA): TGTGCCAGCAGCTTGGGACTATCCCCCTACGAGCAGTACTTC.

On this clonotype itself: This likely comes from a read error, as the CDR3 has no conserved phenylalanine or tryptophan at its end. The chain employs TRBV2 and TRBJ1-5; D not resolved. CDR3 length equals 14 residues. The V end lost 6 bases, the J end lost 3 bases, and 12 bases lay between the germline ends. Germline loops: CDR1 SNHLY, CDR2 FYNNEI. In DNA, the CDR3 is TGTGCCAGCAGCGAACGGGTAGCCAATCAGCCCCAGCATTTG. Protein: CASSERVANQPQHL.

A few counts support this clonotype. The rearrangement links TRBV2 to TRBJ1-3; 7 nucleotides agree with TRBD1. Germline V lookup: CDR1 SNHLY, CDR2 FYNNEI. Trimming took 5 bases from V and 2 from J; bases not matched to a gene: 6. The CDR3 runs to 15 residues. In nucleotides, the CDR3 is TGTGCCAGCAGTCCAGGGACAGAACCTGGAAACACCATATATTTT. Translating gives CASSPGTEPGNTIYF.

This clonotype occurred many times. The chain has TRBV7-2 and TRBJ2-3, with D maybe TRBD2 (5 bases). The V end lost 8 bases, the J end lost 6 bases, and 15 bases lay between the germline ends. Germline CDR1 SGHTA, CDR2 FQGNSA. This CDR3 spans 13 amino acids. This CDR3 is CASLRAGGDTQYF. Here the CDR3 DNA reads TGTGCCAGCCTACGTGCGGGCGGGGATACGCAGTATTTT.

This clonotype showed up many times. The rearrangement joins TRBV19 to TRBJ1-1; D call uncertain. V lost 2 bases and J 2 bases, leaving 12 bases between the germline ends. The V gene's germline CDR1 is LNHDA and CDR2 SQIVND (reference sequence). The CDR3 runs to 15 residues. CDR3 in amino acids: CASSITPPVNTEAFF. CDR3 sequence (DNA): TGTGCCAGTAGTATAACTCCGCCAGTCAACACTGAAGCTTTCTTT.

This clonotype occurred many times. V is TRBV25-1 and J is TRBJ1-5; D is possibly TRBD1 (5 bases). Germline loops: CDR1 MGHDK, CDR2 SYGVNS. V dropped 4 bases and J dropped 3 bases, with 10 bases sitting between them. The CDR3 has 14 amino acids. CDR3 coding DNA: TGTGCCAGCAGTGGGGACCGCCCCAATCAGCCCCAGCATTTT. It specifies CASSGDRPNQPQHF.